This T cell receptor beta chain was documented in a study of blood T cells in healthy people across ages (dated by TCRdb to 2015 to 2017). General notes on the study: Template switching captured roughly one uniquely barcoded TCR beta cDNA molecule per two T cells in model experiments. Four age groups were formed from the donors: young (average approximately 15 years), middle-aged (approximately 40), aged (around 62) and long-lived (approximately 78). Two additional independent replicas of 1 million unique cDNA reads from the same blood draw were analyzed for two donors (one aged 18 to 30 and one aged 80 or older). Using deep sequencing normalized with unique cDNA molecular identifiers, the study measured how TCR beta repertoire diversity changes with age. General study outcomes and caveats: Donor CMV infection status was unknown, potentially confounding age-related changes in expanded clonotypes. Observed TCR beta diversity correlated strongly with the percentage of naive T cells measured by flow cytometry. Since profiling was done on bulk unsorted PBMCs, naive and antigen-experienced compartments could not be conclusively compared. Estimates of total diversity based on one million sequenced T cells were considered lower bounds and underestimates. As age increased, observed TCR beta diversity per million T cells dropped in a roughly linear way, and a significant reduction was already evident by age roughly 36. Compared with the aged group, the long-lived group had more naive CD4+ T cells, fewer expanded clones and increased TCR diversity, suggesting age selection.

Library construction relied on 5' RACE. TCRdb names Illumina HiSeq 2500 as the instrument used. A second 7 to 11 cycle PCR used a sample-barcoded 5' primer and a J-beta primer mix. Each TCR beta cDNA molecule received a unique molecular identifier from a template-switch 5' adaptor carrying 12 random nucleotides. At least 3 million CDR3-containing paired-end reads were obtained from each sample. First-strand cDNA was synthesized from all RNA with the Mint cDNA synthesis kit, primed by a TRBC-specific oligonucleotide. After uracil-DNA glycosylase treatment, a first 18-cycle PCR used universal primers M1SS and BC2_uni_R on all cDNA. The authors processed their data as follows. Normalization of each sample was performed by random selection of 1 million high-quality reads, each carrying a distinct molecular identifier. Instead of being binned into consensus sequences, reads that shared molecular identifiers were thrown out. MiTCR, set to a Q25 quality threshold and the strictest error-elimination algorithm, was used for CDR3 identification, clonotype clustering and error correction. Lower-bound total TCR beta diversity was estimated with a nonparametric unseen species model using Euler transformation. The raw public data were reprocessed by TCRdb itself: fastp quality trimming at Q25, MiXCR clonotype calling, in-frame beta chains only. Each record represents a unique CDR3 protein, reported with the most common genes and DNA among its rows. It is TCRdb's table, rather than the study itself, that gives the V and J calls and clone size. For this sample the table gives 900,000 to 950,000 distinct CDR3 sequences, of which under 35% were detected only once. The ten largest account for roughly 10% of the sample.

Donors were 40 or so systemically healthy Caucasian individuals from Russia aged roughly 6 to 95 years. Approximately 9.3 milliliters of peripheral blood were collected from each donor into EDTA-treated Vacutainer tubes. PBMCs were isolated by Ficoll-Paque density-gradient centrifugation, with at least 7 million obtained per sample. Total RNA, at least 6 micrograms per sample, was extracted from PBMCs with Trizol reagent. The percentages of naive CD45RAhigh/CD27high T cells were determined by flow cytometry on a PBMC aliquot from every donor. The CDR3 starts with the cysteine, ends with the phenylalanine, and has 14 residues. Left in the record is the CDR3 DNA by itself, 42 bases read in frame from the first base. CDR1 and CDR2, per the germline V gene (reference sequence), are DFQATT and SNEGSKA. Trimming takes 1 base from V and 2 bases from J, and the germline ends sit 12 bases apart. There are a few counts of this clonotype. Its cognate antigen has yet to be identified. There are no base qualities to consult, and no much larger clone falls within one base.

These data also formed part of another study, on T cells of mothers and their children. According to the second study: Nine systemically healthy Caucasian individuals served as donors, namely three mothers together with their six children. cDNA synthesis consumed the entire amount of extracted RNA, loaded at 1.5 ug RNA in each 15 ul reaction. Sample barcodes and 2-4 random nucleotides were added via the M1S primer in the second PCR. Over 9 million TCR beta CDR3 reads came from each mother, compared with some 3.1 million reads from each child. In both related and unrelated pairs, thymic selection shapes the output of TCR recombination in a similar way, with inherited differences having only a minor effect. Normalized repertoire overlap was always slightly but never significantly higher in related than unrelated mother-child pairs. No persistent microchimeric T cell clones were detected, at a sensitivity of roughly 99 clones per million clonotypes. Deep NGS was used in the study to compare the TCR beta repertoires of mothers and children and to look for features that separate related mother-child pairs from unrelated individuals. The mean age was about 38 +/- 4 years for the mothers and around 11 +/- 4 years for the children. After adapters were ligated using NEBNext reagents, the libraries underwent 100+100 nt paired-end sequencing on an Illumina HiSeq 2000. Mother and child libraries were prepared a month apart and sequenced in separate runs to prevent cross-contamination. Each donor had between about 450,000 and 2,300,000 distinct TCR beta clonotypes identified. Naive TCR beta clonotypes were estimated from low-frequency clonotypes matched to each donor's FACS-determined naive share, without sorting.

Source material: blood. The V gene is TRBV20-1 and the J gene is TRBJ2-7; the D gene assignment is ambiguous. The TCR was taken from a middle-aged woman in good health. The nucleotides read TGCAGTGCTAGAGGGGAAGGGTACGCCTACGAGCAGTACTTC. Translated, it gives CSARGEGYAYEQYF.